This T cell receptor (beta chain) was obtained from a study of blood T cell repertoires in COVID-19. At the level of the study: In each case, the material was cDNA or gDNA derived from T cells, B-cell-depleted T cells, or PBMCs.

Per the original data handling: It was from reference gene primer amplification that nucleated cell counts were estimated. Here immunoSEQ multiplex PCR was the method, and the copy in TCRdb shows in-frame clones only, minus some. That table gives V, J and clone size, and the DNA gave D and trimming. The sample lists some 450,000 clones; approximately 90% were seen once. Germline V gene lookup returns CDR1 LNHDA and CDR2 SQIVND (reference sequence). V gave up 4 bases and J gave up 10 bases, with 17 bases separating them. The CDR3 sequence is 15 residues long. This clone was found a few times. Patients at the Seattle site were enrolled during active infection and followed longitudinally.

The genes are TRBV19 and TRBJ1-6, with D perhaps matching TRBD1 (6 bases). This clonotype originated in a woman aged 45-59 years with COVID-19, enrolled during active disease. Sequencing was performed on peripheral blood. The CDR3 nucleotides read TGTGCCAGTAGTACCAACAGGGATGGAGTCTCACCCCTCCACTTT. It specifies CASSTNRDGVSPLHF.